Listed here are 15 T cell receptor beta chains from one sample, sequenced in a study of cytomegalovirus exposure and HLA in healthy donors. PCR involved 60 Vbeta and 13 Jbeta primers. The method was immunoSEQ multiplex PCR; TCRdb's version includes in-frame clones alone and lacks a portion of them. The sample lists 150,000 to 200,000 clones, approximately 80% seen once, with 9.5% to 10% in the top ten. What was sequenced was PBMCs. The receptors derive from a man between 18 and 29 years old in good health and CMV-seropositive.

The genes are TRBV18 and TRBJ2-1; 11 bases map to TRBD2. This CDR3 spans 15 amino acids. V lost 5 bases, J lost 6 bases, and 6 bases stayed unmatched. Germline-derived CDR1 and CDR2 are KGHSH and LQKENI. For the CDR3, the DNA is TGTGCCAGCTCAGGGGGACTAGCGGACGTCAATGAGCAGTTCTTC. It specifies CASSGGLADVNEQFF. Full variable domain (remainder filled in from reference TRBV18 and TRBJ2-1): NAGVMQNPRHLVRRRGQEARLRCSPMKGHSHVYWYRQLPEEGLKFMVYLQKENIIDESGMPKERFSAEFPKEGPSILRIQQVVRGDSAAYFCASSGGLADVNEQFFGPGTRLTVL.

This clone was picked up one time. The chain uses TRBV29-1 and TRBJ2-2; weak D call: TRBD2 (5 bases). The CDR3 totals 17 residues. Germline-derived CDR1 and CDR2 are SQVTM and ANQGSEA. Trimming took off 1 base at V and 4 bases at J, with 19 bases between the two ends. Written as DNA, the CDR3 is TGCAGCGTTGAAGGAATCGGGATGGCCCGGGGCACCGGGGAGCTGTTTTTT. This codes for CSVEGIGMARGTGELFF.

V gene TRBV5-1 combines with J gene TRBJ2-5; tentative D call: TRBD2 (6 bases). There are 14 residues in the CDR3. Germline V gene data show CDR1 as SGHRS and CDR2 as YFSETQ. Trimming cost V 0 bases and J 3 bases, with 9 bases left between them. The CDR3 DNA is TGCGCCAGCAGCTTGGCCGGGACTGAAGAGACCCAGTACTTC. Translated, it gives CASSLAGTEETQYF.

The chain combines TRBV19 with TRBJ2-3, with 9 bases that match TRBD2. CDR1 and CDR2 (germline): LNHDA, SQIVND (reference sequence). V was clipped by 9 bases and J by 4 bases; unmatched bases: 8. The CDR3 has 14 residues. DNA of the CDR3: TGTGCCAGCGGGACTAGCCCCGTGCCAGATACGCAGTATTTT. Protein sequence: CASGTSPVPDTQYF.

This chain links TRBV9 with TRBJ2-5; unclear D gene. Germline assignment: CDR1 SGDLS and CDR2 YYNGEE. The CDR3 is 14 amino acids. Trimming removed 2 bases from V and 1 base from J, with 9 bases in between. CDR3 sequence reads: CASSVRLGQETQYF. The DNA of the CDR3 is TGTGCCAGCAGCGTTAGACTGGGCCAAGAGACCCAGTACTTC.

This clone was observed a handful of times. The chain uses TRBV6-1 and TRBJ2-2; 11 bases fit TRBD2. The trim removed 7 bases at V and 3 bases at J, leaving 4 bases unmatched. The CDR3 is made up of 15 amino acids. CDR1 and CDR2 from the germline V gene are MNHNS and SASEGT. The CDR3 reads CASTALAGDTGELFF. For the CDR3, the DNA is TGTGCCAGCACCGCACTAGCGGGGGACACCGGGGAGCTGTTTTTT.

The genes are TRBV13 and TRBJ2-5, with TRBD1 as a possible D gene (6 bases). V was cut by 5 bases and J by 1 base, with 14 bases left in between. The CDR3 runs 15 residues. Germline CDR1 reads PRHDT; CDR2 reads FYEKMQ (reference sequence). CDR3 loop: CASSIDRDTQETQYF. Written as DNA, the CDR3 is TGTGCCAGCAGCATCGACCGGGACACCCAAGAGACCCAGTACTTC.

This chain links TRBV7-9 with TRBJ2-5, with D tentatively TRBD1 (6 bases). The CDR3 covers 14 residues. The V and J ends lost 4 bases and 7 bases respectively, with 16 bases between them. The V gene's germline CDR1 is SEHNR and CDR2 FQNEAQ (reference sequence). Here the CDR3 DNA reads TGTGCCAGCAGCTCAACGACAGGTTCGGGGACCCAGTACTTC. Translated: CASSSTTGSGTQYF.

The chain combines TRBV15 with TRBJ1-3, with D uncertain. Per the germline V gene, CDR1 is LNHNV and CDR2 is YYDKDF (reference sequence). The V end lost 8 bases, the J end lost 2 bases, and 7 bases lay between the germline ends. The CDR3 consists of 12 residues. This CDR3 is CATATAGNTIYF. The CDR3 DNA reads as TGTGCCACCGCTACGGCTGGAAACACCATATATTTT.

The V gene is TRBV29-1, the J gene TRBJ2-1; D may be TRBD2 (6 bases). Trimming removed 3 bases from V and 4 bases from J, with 13 bases in between. The CDR3 extends over 14 amino acids. Per the germline V gene, CDR1 is SQVTM and CDR2 is ANQGSEA. In DNA, the CDR3 is TGCAGCGTTGATTGGGGGAGGATATACAATGAGCAGTTCTTC. Protein sequence: CSVDWGRIYNEQFF.

This chain joins TRBV2 and TRBJ1-2; TRBD1 might be the D (6 bases). The germline V and J ends were trimmed by 11 bases and 4 bases, with 20 bases remaining between them. The CDR3 has 14 amino acids. Germline V gene data show CDR1 as SNHLY and CDR2 as FYNNEI. The CDR3 region has the DNA TGTGCCCCTAGCGGGGGGGGCGAGAGCTATGGCTACACCTTC. This gives the protein CAPSGGGESYGYTF.

The gene calls are TRBV9 and TRBJ2-7, with D unclear. The CDR3 length is 14 residues. CDR1 and CDR2 (germline): SGDLS, YYNGEE. V gave up 0 bases and J gave up 2 bases, with 9 bases separating them. CDR3 loop: CASSVASYPYEQYF. CDR3 nucleotides: TGTGCCAGCAGCGTAGCAAGCTACCCCTACGAGCAGTACTTC.

This clone was detected a few times. Here the CDR3 reads CATNPAGGQETQYF. For the CDR3, the DNA is TGTGCCACCAACCCCGCGGGGGGGCAAGAGACCCAGTACTTC. V usage is TRBV6-6 and J usage is TRBJ2-5, with 9 bases that match TRBD2. CDR3 length: 14 residues. V shed 10 bases, J shed 2 bases, and the junction held 8 bases outside the gene matches. Germline V lookup: CDR1 MNHNY, CDR2 SVGAGI (reference sequence).

This chain connects TRBV7-2 to TRBJ1-4, with a tentative D call TRBD1 (5 bases). This CDR3 contains 14 residues. The V and J ends lost 1 base and 7 bases respectively, with 10 bases between them. Germline-derived CDR1 and CDR2 are SGHTA and FQGNSA. CDR3 region: CASSLGRTSEKLFF. As DNA, the CDR3 is TGTGCCAGCAGCTTAGGCCGGACATCTGAAAAACTGTTTTTT.

The gene calls are TRBV5-6 and TRBJ2-7; D is perhaps TRBD1 (5 bases). Trimming shortened V by 4 bases and J by 4 bases, and 15 bases separated the two germline ends. CDR3 size: 14 residues. Germline CDR1 and CDR2: SGHDT and YYEEEE. The CDR3 protein is CASSPGNWGYEQYF. The CDR3 DNA reads TGTGCCAGCAGCCCAGGGAACTGGGGATACGAGCAGTACTTC.